Sequencing of this T cell receptor beta chain was carried out in a study of cytomegalovirus exposure and HLA in healthy donors. General study points: Certain indistinguishable V segments, among them TRBV6-2 and TRBV6-3, were excluded. A cluster of highly shared sequence variants was likely a sequencing artifact.

With 60 Vbeta and 13 Jbeta primers, the PCR was carried out. TCRdb's copy holds only in-frame clones and misses some; the assay was immunoSEQ multiplex PCR. The sample contains roughly 180,000 clones, 77% of which appear only once. The CDR3 has 16 residues. Trimming took 2 bases from V and 0 from J, leaving 8 bases between them. CDR1 MDHEN and CDR2 SYDVKM come from the germline V gene. Whereas donors were nominally healthy upon sampling, unrecorded immune exposures were probable. Points on this clone: Its specificity is not known.

This receptor was taken from a woman aged 25 to 45 in good health and CMV-seropositive. The chain links TRBV28 to TRBJ2-6; the D gene is possibly TRBD1 (5 bases). The specimen was PBMCs. CDR3 in amino acids: CASSLAGPSGANVLTF. In nucleotides, the CDR3 is TGTGCCAGCAGTTTAGCAGGGCCCTCTGGGGCCAACGTCCTGACTTTC.